This T cell receptor (beta chain) was sequenced in a study of cytomegalovirus exposure and HLA in healthy donors. Study-level findings and limits: Some segments of the V type, notably TRBV6-2 and TRBV6-3, were excluded as indistinguishable.

With V trimmed by 3 bases and J by 5 bases, 4 bases remained unmatched. CDR3 size: 13 residues. Per germline, CDR1 SQVTM and CDR2 ANQGSEA. On this clone: The antigen is undetermined.

The primer mix had 60 Vbeta and 13 Jbeta primers. Clones were sequenced by immunoSEQ multiplex PCR, and TCRdb holds only the in-frame ones, with some missing. Of roughly 100,000 clones detected, 70% to 80% appear once; the ten largest clones hold about 8.3%. Sequencing was done on a sample of PBMCs. The receptor was isolated from a female donor in good health and CMV-seronegative. The chain uses TRBV29-1 and TRBJ2-1; 7 bases match TRBD1. CDR3 DNA sequence: TGCAGCGTTGAGTGGGACAGAGACAATGAGCAGTTCTTC. It specifies CSVEWDRDNEQFF.